Shown below are 22 T cell receptor beta chains from a single sample sequenced in a study of response to subunit inactivated influenza vaccine. TCRdb re-called the RT-PCR reads through MiXCR, storing one row per CDR3 protein. The table has around 520,000 distinct CDR3 sequences, about 10% seen once. This sample comprised PBMCs from blood, obtained on the day of vaccination. These receptor sequences come from a man aged 45 to 65 who received an inactivated influenza vaccine.

This clonotype turned up a few times. This chain joins TRBV9 and TRBJ2-2; 7 bases agree with TRBD1. V shed 2 bases, J shed 4 bases, and the junction held 2 bases outside the gene matches. From germline, CDR1 is SGDLS and CDR2 YYNGEE. This CDR3 has 14 residues. CDR3 region: CASSVTGVTGELFF. The CDR3 DNA is TGTGCCAGCAGCGTCACAGGGGTCACCGGGGAGCTGTTTTTT.

This chain uses TRBV20-1 with TRBJ2-5, with D unclear. The germline V gene encodes CDR1 DFQATT and CDR2 SNEGSKA (reference sequence). V lost 0 bases and J lost 6, with 17 bases in between. The CDR3 runs 15 residues. The CDR3 is CSARDLAPPRQTQYF. CDR3 nucleotides: TGCAGTGCTAGAGATTTGGCGCCCCCCAGACAGACCCAGTACTTC.

This clonotype was counted between two and nine times. The rearrangement uses TRBV29-1 and TRBJ2-1, with TRBD1 identical over 9 bases. CDR3 size: 13 residues. J lost 7 bases, V lost 5 bases, and 6 bases had no gene match. Germline CDR1 and CDR2: SQVTM and ANQGSEA. CDR3 loop: CSVCDRGRNEQFF. The CDR3 bases are TGCAGCGTTTGTGACAGGGGGAGGAATGAGCAGTTCTTC.

The chain carries TRBV24-1 and TRBJ2-1; 10 bases map to TRBD1. With 4 bases clipped from V and 2 bases from J, the junction kept 4 bases outside the gene matches. Germline CDR1 and CDR2: KGHDR and SFDVKD. This CDR3 comprises 16 residues. The DNA of the CDR3 is TGTGCCACCAGTGAACTCGGACAGGGGGCCTACAATGAGCAGTTCTTC. It codes for CATSELGQGAYNEQFF.

This clonotype has a handful of counts. The chain employs TRBV6-1 and TRBJ1-1; TRBD1 matches at 8 bases. CDR3 size: 15 residues. V trimming: 7 bases; J trimming: 2 bases; junction bases outside the gene matches: 9. Germline assignment: CDR1 MNHNS and CDR2 SASEGT. CDR3 sequence (DNA): TGTGCCAGCAAGACAGGGGCAGGGGTAAACACTGAAGCTTTCTTT. Protein product: CASKTGAGVNTEAFF.

This chain connects TRBV7-2 to TRBJ2-5; 8 positions agree with TRBD1. This CDR3 has 15 residues. Germline CDR1 SGHTA, CDR2 FQGNSA. The trim removed 4 bases at V and 4 bases at J, leaving 8 bases unmatched. The DNA for the CDR3 is TGTGCCAGCAGCTACCGGACAGGGAAATCAGAGACCCAGTACTTC. Translated: CASSYRTGKSETQYF. Complete variable domain (other parts from reference TRBV7-2 and TRBJ2-5): GAGVSQSPSNKVTEKGKDVELRCDPISGHTALYWYRQSLGQGLEFLIYFQGNSAPDKSGLPSDRFSAERTGGSVSTLTIQRTQQEDSAVYLCASSYRTGKSETQYFGPGTRLLVL.

This clonotype has only a few counts. The chain employs TRBV5-1 and TRBJ1-5; TRBD1 is a possible D gene (5 bases). This CDR3 is 15 amino acids long. The germline gives CDR1 SGHRS, CDR2 YFSETQ. V lost 1 base to trimming and J lost 4 bases, with 12 bases between them. CDR3 residues: CASSLFQGPNQPQHF. The CDR3 DNA is TGCGCCAGCAGCTTGTTCCAGGGACCTAATCAGCCCCAGCATTTT.

This clonotype was observed many times. CDR3 coding DNA: TGCAGCGTCCTGAGTGGAAACATTCAGTACTTC. Its translation: CSVLSGNIQYF. The V and J genes are TRBV29-1 and TRBJ2-4, with D unclear. Trimming took 6 bases from V and 6 from J, leaving 9 bases between them. CDR1 and CDR2 from the germline V gene are SQVTM and ANQGSEA. The CDR3 is 11 amino acids.

This clonotype was seen more than once but under ten times. Since a much larger clone is just one base distant, this may be a read error. The J gene is TRBJ2-6, the V gene TRBV7-9; D is undetermined. Germline CDR1 SEHNR, CDR2 FQNEAQ (reference sequence). The CDR3 is 14 residues long. V lost 1 base to trimming and J lost 3 bases, with 4 bases between them. The CDR3 bases are TGTGCCAGCAGCTTAGGCTATGGGGCCAACGTCCTGACTTTC. Protein sequence: CASSLGYGANVLTF.

The rearrangement uses TRBV2 and TRBJ2-1; D might be TRBD2 (6 bases). In germline, CDR1 is SNHLY, CDR2 FYNNEI. V lost 10 bases, J lost 4 bases, and 14 bases lay in between. CDR3 length: 13 residues. In DNA form, the CDR3 reads TGTGCCACCGTCGGGGGTTTGTACAATGAGCAGTTCTTC. It translates to CATVGGLYNEQFF.

This clonotype was seen more than once but under ten times. The V and J genes are TRBV18 and TRBJ1-2; D call uncertain. From germline, CDR1 is KGHSH and CDR2 LQKENI. The V end was cut by 5 bases, the J end by 4 bases, with 23 bases between. This CDR3 is built from 17 residues. Here the CDR3 DNA reads TGTGCCAGCTCAGGATCCATGTCTTCCTCAGGAAGCTATGGCTACACCTTC. It translates to CASSGSMSSSGSYGYTF.

In this sample, this clonotype turned up a few times. The V gene is TRBV2, the J gene TRBJ2-5; 9 nucleotides match TRBD1. The CDR3 extends over 16 amino acids. The V gene end was trimmed by 7 bases and the J gene end by 3 bases; junction bases not matched to a gene: 12. Per the germline V gene, CDR1 is SNHLY and CDR2 is FYNNEI. The CDR3 region has the DNA TGTGCCAGCACCCCCTTCCACCGGACAGGGGAAGAGACCCAGTACTTC. Its translation: CASTPFHRTGEETQYF.

The J gene is TRBJ1-2, the V gene TRBV7-2, with a tentative D call TRBD1 (5 bases). The CDR3 consists of 15 residues. Trimming removed 3 bases at V and 0 bases at J, with 11 bases between. CDR1 is SGHTA, CDR2 FQGNSA, per germline. The CDR3 nucleotides are TGTGCCAGCAGCTTGTCGACAGCAACTAACTATGGCTACACCTTC. Protein: CASSLSTATNYGYTF.

This sequence joins TRBV10-3 and TRBJ1-1, with D possibly being TRBD1 (5 bases). This CDR3 spans 15 amino acids. Per germline, CDR1 ENHRY and CDR2 SYGVKD. Trimming pared 0 bases from V and 2 bases from J, leaving 10 bases between. The CDR3 DNA reads as TGTGCCATCAGTGAGTCATGGGGACTCAACACTGAAGCTTTCTTT. Its protein product is CAISESWGLNTEAFF.

This clonotype was seen many times. Written as DNA, the CDR3 is TGCGCCAGCAGCTTGTCGTCGGGGGGTCGGGGAGATACGCAGTATTTT. Protein: CASSLSSGGRGDTQYF. The chain uses TRBV5-1 and TRBJ2-3, with 7 bases that match TRBD2. This CDR3 is built from 16 residues. The germline V gene has CDR1 SGHRS and CDR2 YFSETQ. With V trimmed by 1 base and J by 5 bases, 10 bases remained unmatched.

This clonotype was picked up many times. This chain connects TRBV12-3 or TRBV12-4 to TRBJ2-5; D perhaps matches TRBD1 (7 bases). V lost 4 bases, J lost 5 bases, and 17 bases lay in between. The CDR3 sequence is 15 residues long. The CDR3 nucleotides read TGTGCCAGCAGTTCCGGGGGACAGACAACGGAGACCCAGTACTTC. Translating it yields CASSSGGQTTETQYF.

Only a few counts were recorded for this clonotype. The V call is TRBV25-1, the J call TRBJ2-3; no clear D gene. CDR3 size: 13 residues. In germline, CDR1 is MGHDK, CDR2 SYGVNS. V lost 8 bases and J 4 bases, leaving 13 bases between the germline ends. The CDR3 sequence is CASSQDVADTQYF. The CDR3 nucleotides are TGTGCCAGCTCGCAGGATGTGGCAGATACGCAGTATTTT.

The gene calls are TRBV20-1 and TRBJ2-1; D ambiguous. The CDR3 runs to 12 residues. Trimming cost V 2 bases and J 5 bases, with 7 bases left between them. Germline V gene lookup returns CDR1 DFQATT and CDR2 SNEGSKA (reference sequence). The CDR3: CSARTENNEQFF. In nucleotides, the CDR3 is TGCAGTGCTAGAACAGAGAACAATGAGCAGTTCTTC.

This clonotype was found a few times. This chain uses TRBV28 with TRBJ2-5, with 8 bases that match TRBD1. Germline values: CDR1 MDHEN, CDR2 SYDVKM. V lost 10 bases, J lost 0 bases, and 7 bases stayed unmatched. This CDR3 comprises 14 residues. CDR3 protein: CATDRTGNQETQYF. As DNA, the CDR3 is TGTGCCACCGACAGGACAGGGAACCAAGAGACCCAGTACTTC. Combining the CDR3 with reference TRBV28 and TRBJ2-5 gives the whole variable domain DVKVTQSSRYLVKRTGEKVFLECVQDMDHENMFWYRQDPGLGLRLIYFSYDVKMKEKGDIPEGYSVSREKKERFSLILESASTNQTSMYLCATDRTGNQETQYFGPGTRLLVL.

The chain joins TRBV5-5 to TRBJ2-2; 10 nucleotides align to TRBD2. The CDR3 has 16 residues. CDR1 is SGHKS and CDR2 is YYEKEE in the germline V gene (reference sequence). V shed 4 bases and J 0 bases; nucleotides not matched to a gene: 3. The CDR3 sequence: CASSVSGGSNTGELFF. The CDR3 DNA reads TGTGCCAGCAGCGTTAGCGGGGGGTCGAACACCGGGGAGCTGTTTTTT.

This clonotype was counted between two and nine times. The chain carries TRBV28 and TRBJ2-1, with TRBD1 identical over 12 bases. The V gene end was trimmed by 6 bases and the J gene end by 9 bases; junction bases not matched to a gene: 15. Germline values: CDR1 MDHEN, CDR2 SYDVKM. The CDR3 contains 17 residues. The CDR3, as DNA: TGTGCCAGCAGGAGACCGGGACAGGGGGCGCGATTCGGTGAGCAGTTCTTC. Its protein product is CASRRPGQGARFGEQFF.

This chain uses TRBV5-6 with TRBJ2-7; the match to TRBD2 covers 8 bases. The CDR3 contains 15 residues. Germline V gene data show CDR1 as SGHDT and CDR2 as YYEEEE. V was clipped by 2 bases and J by 2 bases; unmatched bases: 6. CDR3 sequence (DNA): TGTGCCAGCAGCTTATGGGGGACTAGGACCTACGAGCAGTACTTC. This sequence encodes CASSLWGTRTYEQYF.